This T cell receptor (beta chain) was observed in a study of a mutant IDH1 vaccine in newly diagnosed glioma. Study details: Vaccinations were initiated 4-6 weeks following radiotherapy alone, or were given together with temozolomide cycles. It was radiotherapy, temozolomide, or both that patients received previously, with most receiving both. Visit V12 was at week 35; visit V13 was at week 47. The study's findings and limits: There were vaccine-induced immune responses in approximately 95% of the patients.

V was shortened by 0 bases and J by 0 bases, with 7 bases between the two germline ends. Germline values: CDR1 SGHRS, CDR2 YFSETQ. The CDR3 totals 16 residues. The time point: week 35, safety follow-up. Every vaccine dose comprised 300 ug of mutant IDH1 20-mer peptide plus topical imiquimod. Sequenced by immunoSEQ multiplex PCR; TCRdb stores in-frame clones only, minus some. This repertoire shows tens of thousands of clones, 75% to 90% found once; its top ten account for roughly 1.5%. As to this clone: Its target is unknown.

Source: PBMCs, taken from a glioma patient whose treatment included an IDH1 peptide vaccine. The chain joins TRBV5-1 to TRBJ2-6; D not certain. This TCR derives from a man in his forties with glioma. The CDR3 sequence is CASSLGPSSGANVLTF. DNA for the CDR3: TGCGCCAGCAGCTTGGGACCGAGCTCTGGGGCCAACGTCCTGACTTTC.